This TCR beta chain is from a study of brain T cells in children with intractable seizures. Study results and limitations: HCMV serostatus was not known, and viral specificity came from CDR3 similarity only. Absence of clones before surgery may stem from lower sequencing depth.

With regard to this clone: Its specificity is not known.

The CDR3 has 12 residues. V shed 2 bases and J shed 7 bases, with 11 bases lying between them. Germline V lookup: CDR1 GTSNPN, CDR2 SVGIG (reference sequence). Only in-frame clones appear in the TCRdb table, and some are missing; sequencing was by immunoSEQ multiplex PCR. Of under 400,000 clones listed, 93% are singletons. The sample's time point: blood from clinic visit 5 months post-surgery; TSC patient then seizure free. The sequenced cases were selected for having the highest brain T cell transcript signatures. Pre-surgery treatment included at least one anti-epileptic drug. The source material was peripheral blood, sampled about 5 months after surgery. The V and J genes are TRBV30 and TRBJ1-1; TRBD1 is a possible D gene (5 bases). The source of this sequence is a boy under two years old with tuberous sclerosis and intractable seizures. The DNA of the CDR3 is TGTGCCTGGAGTAACACGGGACTTGAAGCTTTCTTT. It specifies CAWSNTGLEAFF.